These 20 T cell receptor beta chains share one sample of origin, sequenced in a study of read filtering for tumor transcriptome and immune sequencing. From around 440 ng of RNA, a library with molecular barcoded alpha/delta and beta/gamma adaptors was made. TCRdb called the reads again in MiXCR, with one record for every CDR3 protein. The sample carries about 39,000 distinct CDR3 sequences, 13% to 15% recorded once. Input material: a population of CD138-negative cells sorted from bone marrow. These receptors all stem from a donor aged 40 or over with multiple myeloma.

This clonotype was seen many times. The J gene is TRBJ2-7, the V gene TRBV18, with D hard to call. The CDR3 extends over 15 amino acids. Germline V gene sequence: CDR1 KGHSH, CDR2 LQKENI. V was cut by 4 bases and J by 2 bases, with 15 bases left in between. DNA of the CDR3: TGTGCCAGCTCACGGGTTGGGCAATCGGCCTACGAGCAGTACTTC. Its translation is CASSRVGQSAYEQYF.

In its sample, this clonotype was seen many times. This may be a read error: a much more frequent sequence differs by one nucleotide. The chain combines TRBV3-1 with TRBJ1-2, with D perhaps matching TRBD1 (5 bases). V was cut by 1 base and J by 3 bases, with 12 bases left in between. The CDR3 has 15 amino acids. Germline V CDR1 and CDR2: LGHDT, YNNKEL (reference sequence). The CDR3 protein is CASSQGAGRDYGYTF. CDR3 sequence (DNA): TGTGCCAGCAGCCAAGGGGCAGGGAGGGACTATGGCTACACCTTC.

This rearrangement joins TRBV10-3 to TRBJ2-7; 9 bases align to TRBD1. The germline gives CDR1 ENHRY, CDR2 SYGVKD. This CDR3 has 13 amino acids. The trim removed 6 bases at V and 5 bases at J, leaving 5 bases unmatched. CDR3: CAISRDRADEQYF. The CDR3, as DNA: TGTGCCATCAGCCGGGACAGGGCTGACGAGCAGTACTTC.

This clonotype was counted many times. This clone may be a read error of a much larger clone one base away. The J gene is TRBJ2-1, the V gene TRBV29-1; no reliable D call. This CDR3 spans 15 amino acids. Looked up from germline, CDR1 is SQVTM and CDR2 is ANQGSEA. CDR3 loop: CSVPFQASSPNGQFF. CDR3 sequence (DNA): TGCAGCGTACCCTTTCAGGCTTCATCCCCCAATGGGCAGTTCTTC.

This clonotype was picked up many times. V is TRBV29-1 and J is TRBJ1-1; D is uncertain. Germline-derived CDR1 and CDR2 are SQVTM and ANQGSEA. This CDR3 has 15 amino acids. Trimming pared 2 bases from V and 3 bases from J, leaving 16 bases between. This chain's CDR3 is CSVETGLRVDTEAFF. The CDR3 bases are TGCAGCGTTGAAACCGGCCTTCGGGTCGACACTGAAGCTTTCTTT.

At least ten counts were recorded for this clonotype. This chain connects TRBV19 to TRBJ2-1; no definite D call. V was trimmed by 2 bases and J by 5 bases, leaving 4 bases between them. The germline V gene encodes CDR1 LNHDA and CDR2 SQIVND (reference sequence). The CDR3 sequence is 12 residues long. The CDR3 here is CASSINNNEQFF. In nucleotides, the CDR3 is TGTGCCAGTAGTATAAACAACAATGAGCAGTTCTTC.

In this sample, this clonotype turned up many times. The CDR3: CSAQRERETGELFF. The CDR3 DNA follows: TGCAGTGCCCAGCGGGAGAGGGAAACCGGGGAGCTGTTTTTT. The chain employs TRBV20-1 and TRBJ2-2; TRBD2 aligns across 8 bases. Unmatched junction bases numbered 8, after V lost 6 bases and J lost 5 bases. Germline values: CDR1 DFQATT, CDR2 SNEGSKA (reference sequence). This CDR3 is 14 amino acids long.

This clonotype was counted at least ten times. V gene TRBV5-1 combines with J gene TRBJ1-1, with TRBD1 matching over 7 bases. The CDR3 sequence is 16 residues long. Germline lookup yields CDR1 SGHRS and CDR2 YFSETQ. With V trimmed by 0 bases and J by 4 bases, 9 bases remained unmatched. Here the CDR3 DNA reads TGCGCCAGCAGCTTGGATATAGGGGGCGTCTTCACTGAAGCTTTCTTT. As protein: CASSLDIGGVFTEAFF.

In this sample, this clonotype turned up many times. V gene TRBV7-3 combines with J gene TRBJ2-1; D unresolved. This CDR3 is 14 amino acids long. Deletions cut 5 bases from V and 5 bases from J, with 13 bases between. Germline V gene lookup returns CDR1 SGHTA and CDR2 FQGTGA. In DNA, the CDR3 is TGTGCCAGCAGCCCTTTCTCCGGTAACAATGAGCAGTTCTTC. As protein: CASSPFSGNNEQFF.

This clonotype came up a few times. The rearrangement uses TRBV20-1 and TRBJ2-1, with 12 bases matching TRBD2. The CDR3 sequence is 16 residues long. Germline V gives CDR1 DFQATT, CDR2 SNEGSKA (reference sequence). The V segment lost 0 bases and the J segment 12 bases; nucleotides outside the gene matches: 12. DNA for the CDR3: TGCAGTGCTAGAGAGCTAGCGGGAGGGCCACCATATGGGCAGTTCTTC. Amino acids: CSARELAGGPPYGQFF.

Remarks on this clonotype: Compared with germline, one end of the junction differs, possibly owing to a read error. J is TRBJ2-5 and V is TRBV15; TRBD1 is a possible D gene (5 bases). CDR1 LNHNV and CDR2 YYDKDF come from the germline V gene (reference sequence). This CDR3 is 14 amino acids long. The CDR3: CATSSAQGQEAQYF. The CDR3 coding sequence is TGTGCCACCAGCAGTGCTCAGGGCCAAGAGGCCCAGTACTTC. Full variable domain (missing parts from reference TRBV15 and TRBJ2-5): DAMVIQNPRYQVTQFGKPVTLSCSQTLNHNVMYWYQQKSSQAPKLLFHYYDKDFNNEADTPDNFQSRRPNTSFCFLDIRSPGLGDTAMYLCATSSAQGQEAQYFGPGTRLLVL.

V is TRBV20-1 and J is TRBJ2-1, with 15 bases aligning to TRBD2. This CDR3 is 15 amino acids long. The V gene's germline CDR1 is DFQATT and CDR2 SNEGSKA (reference sequence). Unmatched junction bases numbered 7, after V lost 5 bases and J lost 8 bases. In DNA form, the CDR3 reads TGCAGTGCTGAAGGACTAGCGGGAGGGCAGGATGAGCAGTTCTTC. It is translated as CSAEGLAGGQDEQFF.

This clonotype was counted at least ten times. The chain links TRBV7-9 to TRBJ2-2; no firm D call. CDR1 SEHNR and CDR2 FQNEAQ come from the germline V gene (reference sequence). The V and J ends lost 2 bases and 1 base respectively, with 5 bases between them. CDR3 size: 14 residues. The CDR3 is CASSLRQNTGELFF. As DNA, the CDR3 is TGTGCCAGCAGCTTACGTCAGAACACCGGGGAGCTGTTTTTT.

This clonotype was seen only a few times. A read error is possible here, since a much larger clone lies one base away. The V gene is TRBV29-1, the J gene TRBJ2-1; D ambiguous. CDR3 length equals 11 residues. Per germline, CDR1 SQVTM and CDR2 ANQGSEA. The V end lost 3 bases, the J end lost 15 bases, and 15 bases lay between the germline ends. The CDR3 nucleotides are TGCAGCGTTGATTTCGCTTCCTCACCGTTCTTC. Protein sequence: CSVDFASSPFF.

In its sample, this clonotype was seen many times. The chain recombines TRBV25-1 with TRBJ2-1, with 14 bases identical to TRBD2. Germline V CDR1 and CDR2: MGHDK, SYGVNS. The CDR3 runs to 14 residues. V was pared by 6 bases and J by 10 bases, with 5 bases of the junction left unmatched. This chain's CDR3 is CASRGLAGGREQFF. The CDR3 DNA is TGTGCCAGCAGAGGACTAGCGGGAGGTCGCGAGCAGTTCTTC.

This clonotype was observed at least ten times. The chain carries TRBV28 and TRBJ1-2; D is unclear. Looked up from germline, CDR1 is MDHEN and CDR2 is SYDVKM. Trimming left V 6 bases short and J 0 bases short, with 5 bases between. CDR3 size: 12 residues. CDR3 nucleotides: TGTGCCAGCAGGAAGGCTAACTATGGCTACACCTTC. The encoded protein is CASRKANYGYTF.

This clonotype occurred a few times. The genes are TRBV16 and TRBJ1-2, with no clear D. V gave up 0 bases and J gave up 8 bases, with 16 bases separating them. The germline gives CDR1 KGHSY, CDR2 FQNENV. CDR3 length: 15 residues. The CDR3 nucleotides read TGTGCCAGCAGCCAATCAGGAAGGGCAGCTTACGGCTACACCTTC. It specifies CASSQSGRAAYGYTF.

In its sample, this clonotype was seen many times. The chain links TRBV6-5 to TRBJ1-2, with unresolved D. The germline V and J ends were trimmed by 2 bases and 14 bases, with 18 bases remaining between them. Germline V CDR1 and CDR2: MNHEY, SVGAGI. The CDR3 is made up of 13 amino acids. CDR3: CASSYALDQARTF. The CDR3 DNA is TGTGCCAGCAGTTACGCGTTGGATCAGGCACGGACCTTC.

This clonotype was detected many times. The V call is TRBV27, the J call TRBJ2-5; D may be TRBD2 (5 bases). Germline CDR1 and CDR2: MNHEY and SMNVEV (reference sequence). This CDR3 comprises 14 residues. V was shortened by 8 bases and J by 0 bases, with 13 bases between the two germline ends. CDR3 bases: TGTGCCAGCCTACCCGACGGGGACCAAGAGACCCAGTACTTC. Its protein is CASLPDGDQETQYF.

This clonotype was counted between two and nine times. The chain links TRBV18 to TRBJ2-5; a weak D match, TRBD1 (5 bases). Trimming removed 8 bases from V and 3 bases from J, with 13 bases in between. Germline CDR1 KGHSH, CDR2 LQKENI. CDR3 length: 13 amino acids. The CDR3 region is CASLKGSEETQYF. Written as DNA, the CDR3 is TGTGCCAGCCTAAAGGGGTCGGAAGAGACCCAGTACTTC.